This TCR beta chain came from a study of cytomegalovirus exposure and HLA in healthy donors. The CDR3 sequence is 16 residues long. The V gene lost 3 bases and the J gene lost 2 bases, with 15 bases spanning the gap. In germline, CDR1 is SGHRS, CDR2 YFSETQ. General observations from the study: In a later analysis, TCR beta V- and J-gene trimming was associated with a missense DCLRE1C variant.

Concerning this clone: Its target is not known.

The primer mix had 60 Vbeta and 13 Jbeta primers. Authors' processing steps: Per a later analysis, the number of unique TCR beta chains was about 80 million, of which about 11 million were shared. The repertoire was sequenced with immunoSEQ multiplex PCR; TCRdb's copy has only in-frame clones and lacks some. V and J calls and clone size come straight from that table; D and trimming were deduced from the DNA. Counted here are about 200,000 clones, around 86% occurring once; the ten biggest clones make up less than 3%. This chain connects TRBV5-1 to TRBJ2-1, with a tentative D call TRBD2 (6 bases). The origin of this receptor is a woman aged 40 to 49 in good health and CMV-seronegative. The sequenced sample consisted of PBMCs. The CDR3 spells CASSWTVGGAYNEQFF. The CDR3 DNA reads TGCGCCAGCAGCTGGACGGTGGGGGGAGCCTACAATGAGCAGTTCTTC.